The clone carrying this T cell receptor (beta chain) is a singleton in its sample. Its specificity is not known. This specimen comes from a study of cytomegalovirus exposure and HLA in healthy donors. Trimming stripped 4 bases from V and 6 bases from J, with 7 bases between. The germline gives CDR1 MDHEN, CDR2 SYDVKM. The CDR3 consists of 12 residues. PCR employed 60 Vbeta and 13 Jbeta primers. Only in-frame clones appear in the TCRdb table, and some are missing; sequencing was by immunoSEQ multiplex PCR. The table has around 140,000 clones, less than 80% seen once. Whole-study results and caveats: Listed as cytomegalovirus-associated were more than 150 TCR beta chains. A later analysis associated about 18,000 TCR beta sequences with HLA alleles at a 0.05 false discovery rate. Researchers reportedly found TCR beta sequences accurately predicted most subjects' HLA-A and HLA-B alleles.

The clonotype originates from a female donor in good health and CMV-seropositive. The chain recombines TRBV28 with TRBJ2-1; D is uncertain. The material sequenced was PBMCs. Here the CDR3 reads CASSSNSNEQFF. CDR3 in DNA: TGTGCCAGCAGTTCTAACTCCAATGAGCAGTTCTTC.